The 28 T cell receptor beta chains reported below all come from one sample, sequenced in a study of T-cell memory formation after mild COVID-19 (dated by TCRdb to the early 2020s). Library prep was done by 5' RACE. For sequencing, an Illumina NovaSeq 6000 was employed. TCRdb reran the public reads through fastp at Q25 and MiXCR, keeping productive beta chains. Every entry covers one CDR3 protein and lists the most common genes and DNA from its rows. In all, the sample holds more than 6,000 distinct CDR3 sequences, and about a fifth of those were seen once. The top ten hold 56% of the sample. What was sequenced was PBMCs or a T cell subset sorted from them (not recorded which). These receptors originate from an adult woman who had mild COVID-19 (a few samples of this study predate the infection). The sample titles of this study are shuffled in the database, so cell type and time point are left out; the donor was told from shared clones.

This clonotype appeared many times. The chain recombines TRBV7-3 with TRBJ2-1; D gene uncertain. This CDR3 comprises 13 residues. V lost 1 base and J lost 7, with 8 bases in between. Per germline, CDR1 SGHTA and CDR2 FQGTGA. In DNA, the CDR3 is TGTGCCAGCAGCTTAAGTCACGAGAATGAGCAGTTCTTC. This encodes CASSLSHENEQFF.

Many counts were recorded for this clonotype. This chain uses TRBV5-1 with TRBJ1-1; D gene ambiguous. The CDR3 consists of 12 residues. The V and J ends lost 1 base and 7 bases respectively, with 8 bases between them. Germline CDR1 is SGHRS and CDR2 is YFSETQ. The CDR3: CASSLRPGEAFF. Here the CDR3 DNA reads TGCGCCAGCAGCTTGAGACCGGGTGAAGCTTTCTTT. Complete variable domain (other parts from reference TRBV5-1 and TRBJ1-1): KAGVTQTPRYLIKTRGQQVTLSCSPISGHRSVSWYQQTPGQGLQFLFEYFSETQRNKGNFPGRFSGRQFSNSRSEMNVSTLELGDSALYLCASSLRPGEAFFGQGTRLTVV.

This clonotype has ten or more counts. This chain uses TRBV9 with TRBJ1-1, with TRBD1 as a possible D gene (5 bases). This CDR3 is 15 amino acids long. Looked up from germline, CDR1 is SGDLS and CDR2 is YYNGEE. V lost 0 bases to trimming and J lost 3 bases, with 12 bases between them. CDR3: CASSVALGVDTEAFF. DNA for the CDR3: TGTGCCAGCAGCGTAGCGTTGGGGGTAGACACTGAAGCTTTCTTT.

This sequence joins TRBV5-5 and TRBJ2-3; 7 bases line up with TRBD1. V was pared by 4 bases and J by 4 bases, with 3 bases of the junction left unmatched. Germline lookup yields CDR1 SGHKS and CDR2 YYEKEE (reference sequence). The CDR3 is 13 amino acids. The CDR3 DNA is TGTGCCAGCAGCCTAACAGGGGCAGATACGCAGTATTTT. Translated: CASSLTGADTQYF. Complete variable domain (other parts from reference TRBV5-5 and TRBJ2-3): DAGVTQSPTHLIKTRGQQVTLRCSPISGHKSVSWYQQVLGQGPQFIFQYYEKEERGRGNFPDRFSARQFPNYSSELNVNALLLGDSALYLCASSLTGADTQYFGPGTRLTVL.

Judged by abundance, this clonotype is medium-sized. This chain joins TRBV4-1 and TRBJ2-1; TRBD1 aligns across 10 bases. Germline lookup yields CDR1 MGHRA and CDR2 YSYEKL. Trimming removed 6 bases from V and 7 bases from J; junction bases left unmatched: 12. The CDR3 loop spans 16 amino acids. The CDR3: CASRTTTGGFWNEQFF. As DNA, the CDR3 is TGCGCCAGCAGGACGACGACAGGGGGCTTTTGGAATGAGCAGTTCTTC.

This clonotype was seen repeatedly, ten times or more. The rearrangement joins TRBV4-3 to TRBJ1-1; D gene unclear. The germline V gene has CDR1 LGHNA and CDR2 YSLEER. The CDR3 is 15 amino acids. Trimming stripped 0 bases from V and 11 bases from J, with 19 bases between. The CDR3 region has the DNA TGCGCCAGCAGCCAAGAAGCCTTCGGGCTGTTATCGGCTTTCTTT. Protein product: CASSQEAFGLLSAFF.

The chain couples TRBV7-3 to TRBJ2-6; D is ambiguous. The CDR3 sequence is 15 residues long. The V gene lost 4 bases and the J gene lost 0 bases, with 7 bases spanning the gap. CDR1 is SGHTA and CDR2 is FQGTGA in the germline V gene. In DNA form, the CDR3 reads TGTGCCAGCAGCTCGGGTCTCTCTGGGGCCAACGTCCTGACTTTC. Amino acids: CASSSGLSGANVLTF. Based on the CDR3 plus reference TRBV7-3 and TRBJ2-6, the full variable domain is GAGVSQTPSNKVTEKGKYVELRCDPISGHTALYWYRQSLGQGPEFLIYFQGTGAADDSGLPNDRFFAVRPEGSVSTLKIQRTERGDSAVYLCASSSGLSGANVLTFGAGSRLTVL.

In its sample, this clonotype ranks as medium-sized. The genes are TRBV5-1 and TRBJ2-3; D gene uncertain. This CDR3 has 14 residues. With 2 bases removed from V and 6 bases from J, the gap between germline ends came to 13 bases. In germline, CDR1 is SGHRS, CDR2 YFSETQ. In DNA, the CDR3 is TGCGCCAGCAGCTTCGAACACGCCATGGATACGCAGTATTTT. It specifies CASSFEHAMDTQYF. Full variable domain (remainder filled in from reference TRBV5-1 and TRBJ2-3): KAGVTQTPRYLIKTRGQQVTLSCSPISGHRSVSWYQQTPGQGLQFLFEYFSETQRNKGNFPGRFSGRQFSNSRSEMNVSTLELGDSALYLCASSFEHAMDTQYFGPGTRLTVL.

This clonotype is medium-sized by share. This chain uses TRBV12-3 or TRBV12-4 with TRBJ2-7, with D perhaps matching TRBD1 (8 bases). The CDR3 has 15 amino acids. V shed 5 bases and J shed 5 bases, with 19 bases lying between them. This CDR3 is CASSRQQGGFHEQYF. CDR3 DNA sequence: TGTGCCAGCAGTCGACAACAGGGGGGGTTCCACGAGCAGTACTTC.

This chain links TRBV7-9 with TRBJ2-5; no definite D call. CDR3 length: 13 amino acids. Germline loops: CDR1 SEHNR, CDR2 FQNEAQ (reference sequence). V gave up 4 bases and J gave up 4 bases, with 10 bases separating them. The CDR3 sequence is CASSSVRTETQYF. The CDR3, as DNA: TGTGCCAGCAGCTCCGTGAGAACAGAGACCCAGTACTTC.

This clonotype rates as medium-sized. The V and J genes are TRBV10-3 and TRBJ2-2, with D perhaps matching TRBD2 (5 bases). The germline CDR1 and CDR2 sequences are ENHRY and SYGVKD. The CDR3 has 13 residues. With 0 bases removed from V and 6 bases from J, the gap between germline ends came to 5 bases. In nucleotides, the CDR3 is TGTGCCATCAGTGAGTCGGAGGCCGGGGAGCTGTTTTTT. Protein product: CAISESEAGELFF.

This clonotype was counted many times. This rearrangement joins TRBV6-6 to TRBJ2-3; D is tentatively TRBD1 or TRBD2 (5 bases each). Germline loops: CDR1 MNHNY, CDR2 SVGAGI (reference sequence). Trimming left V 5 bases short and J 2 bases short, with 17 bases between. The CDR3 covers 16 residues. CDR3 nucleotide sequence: TGTGCCAGCAGTCCAACTGATTGGGACCCCACAGATACGCAGTATTTT. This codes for CASSPTDWDPTDTQYF.

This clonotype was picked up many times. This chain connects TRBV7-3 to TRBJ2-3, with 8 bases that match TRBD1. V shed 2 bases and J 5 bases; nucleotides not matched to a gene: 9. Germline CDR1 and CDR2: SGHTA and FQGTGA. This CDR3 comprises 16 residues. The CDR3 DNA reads TGTGCCAGCAGCTTAGAAGCAGGGGGCATGGGAGATACGCAGTATTTT. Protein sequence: CASSLEAGGMGDTQYF.

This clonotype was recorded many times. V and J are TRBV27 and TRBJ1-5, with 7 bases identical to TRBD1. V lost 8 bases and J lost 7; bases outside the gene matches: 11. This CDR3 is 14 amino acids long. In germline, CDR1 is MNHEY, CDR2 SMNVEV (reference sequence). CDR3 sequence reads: CASALFRGTQPQHF. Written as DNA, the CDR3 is TGTGCCAGCGCATTGTTCAGGGGGACACAGCCCCAGCATTTT.

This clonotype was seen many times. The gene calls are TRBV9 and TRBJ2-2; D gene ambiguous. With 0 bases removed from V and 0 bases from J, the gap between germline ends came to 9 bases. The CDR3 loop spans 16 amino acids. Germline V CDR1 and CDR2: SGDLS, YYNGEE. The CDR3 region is CASSVGWLPNTGELFF. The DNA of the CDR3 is TGTGCCAGCAGCGTAGGCTGGTTACCGAACACCGGGGAGCTGTTTTTT.

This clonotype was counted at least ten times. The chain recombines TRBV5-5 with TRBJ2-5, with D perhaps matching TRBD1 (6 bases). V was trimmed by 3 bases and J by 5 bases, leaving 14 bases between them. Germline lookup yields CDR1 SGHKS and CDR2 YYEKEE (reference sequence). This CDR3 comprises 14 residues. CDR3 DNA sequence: TGTGCCAGCAGCTGGGGGCTACCTGATGAGACCCAGTACTTC. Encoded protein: CASSWGLPDETQYF.

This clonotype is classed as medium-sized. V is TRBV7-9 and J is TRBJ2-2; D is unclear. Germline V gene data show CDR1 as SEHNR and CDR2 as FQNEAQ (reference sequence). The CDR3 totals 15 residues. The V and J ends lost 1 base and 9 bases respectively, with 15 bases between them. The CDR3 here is CASSLDPTVPRELFF. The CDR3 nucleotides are TGTGCCAGCAGCTTAGATCCCACGGTCCCAAGGGAGCTGTTTTTT.

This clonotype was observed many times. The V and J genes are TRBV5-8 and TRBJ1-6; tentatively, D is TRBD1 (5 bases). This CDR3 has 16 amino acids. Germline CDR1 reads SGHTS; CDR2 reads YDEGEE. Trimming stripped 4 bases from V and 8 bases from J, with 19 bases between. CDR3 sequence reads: CASSDSNISPDSPLHF. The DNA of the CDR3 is TGTGCCAGCAGCGACAGTAATATTTCCCCCGATTCACCCCTCCACTTT.

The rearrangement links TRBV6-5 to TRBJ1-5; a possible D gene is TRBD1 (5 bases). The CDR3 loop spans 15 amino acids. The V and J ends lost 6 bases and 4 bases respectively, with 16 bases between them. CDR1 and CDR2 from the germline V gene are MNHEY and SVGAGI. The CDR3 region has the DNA TGTGCCAGCAGCTCACTCCGGGGCGCGAATCAGCCCCAGCATTTT. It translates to CASSSLRGANQPQHF.

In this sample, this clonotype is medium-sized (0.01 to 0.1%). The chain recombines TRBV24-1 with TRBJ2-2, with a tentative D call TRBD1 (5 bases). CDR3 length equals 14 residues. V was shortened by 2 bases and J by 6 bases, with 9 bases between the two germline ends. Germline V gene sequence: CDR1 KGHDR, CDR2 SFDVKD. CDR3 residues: CATSDSRVSGELFF. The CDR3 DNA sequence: TGTGCCACCAGTGATTCCAGGGTATCCGGGGAGCTGTTTTTT.

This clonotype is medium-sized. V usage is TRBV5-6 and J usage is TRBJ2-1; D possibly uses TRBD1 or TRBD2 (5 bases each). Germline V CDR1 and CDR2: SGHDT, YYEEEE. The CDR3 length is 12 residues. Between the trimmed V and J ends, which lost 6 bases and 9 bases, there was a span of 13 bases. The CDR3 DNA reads TGTGCCAGCACCTGGGGGTTAGGTGAGCAGTTCTTC. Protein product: CASTWGLGEQFF.

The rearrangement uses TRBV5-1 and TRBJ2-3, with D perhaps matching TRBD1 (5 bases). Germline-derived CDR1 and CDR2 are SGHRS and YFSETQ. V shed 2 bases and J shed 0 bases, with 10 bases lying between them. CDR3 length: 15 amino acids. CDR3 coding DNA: TGCGCCAGCAGCTTTGCCCCAGGGAGCACAGATACGCAGTATTTT. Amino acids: CASSFAPGSTDTQYF.

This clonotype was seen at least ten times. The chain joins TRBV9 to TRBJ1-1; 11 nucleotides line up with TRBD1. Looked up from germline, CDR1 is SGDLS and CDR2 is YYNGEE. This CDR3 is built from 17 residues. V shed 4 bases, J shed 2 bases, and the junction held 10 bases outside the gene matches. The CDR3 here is CASSPHGGTGGNTEAFF. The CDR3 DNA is TGTGCCAGCAGCCCCCATGGGGGGACAGGGGGTAACACTGAAGCTTTCTTT.

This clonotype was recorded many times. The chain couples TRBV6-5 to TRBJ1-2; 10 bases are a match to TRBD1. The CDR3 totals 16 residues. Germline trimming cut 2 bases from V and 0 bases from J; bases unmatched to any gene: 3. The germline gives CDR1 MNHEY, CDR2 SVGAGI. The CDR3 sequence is CASSYDRGRANYGYTF. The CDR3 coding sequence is TGTGCCAGCAGTTACGACAGGGGGCGAGCTAACTATGGCTACACCTTC.

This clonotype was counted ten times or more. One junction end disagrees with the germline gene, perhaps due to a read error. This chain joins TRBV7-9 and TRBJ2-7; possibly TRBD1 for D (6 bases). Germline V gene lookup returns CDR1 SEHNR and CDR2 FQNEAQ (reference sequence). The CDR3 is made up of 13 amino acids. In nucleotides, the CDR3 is TGTGCCAGCCTTCCGGGACACATCGCCACTCTCCTATTC. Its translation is CASLPGHIATLLF.

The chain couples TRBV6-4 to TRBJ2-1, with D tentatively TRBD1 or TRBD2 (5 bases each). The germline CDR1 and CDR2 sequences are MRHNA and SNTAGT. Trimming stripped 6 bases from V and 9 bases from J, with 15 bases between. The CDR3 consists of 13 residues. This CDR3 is CASSPRDAGEQFF. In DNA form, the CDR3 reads TGTGCCAGCAGCCCCCGGGACGCCGGTGAGCAGTTCTTC.

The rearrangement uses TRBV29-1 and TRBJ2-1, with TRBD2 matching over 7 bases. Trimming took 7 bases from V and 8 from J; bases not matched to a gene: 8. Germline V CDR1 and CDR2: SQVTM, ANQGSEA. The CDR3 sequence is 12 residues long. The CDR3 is CSADGGDHEQFF. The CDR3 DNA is TGCAGCGCGGATGGGGGGGACCATGAGCAGTTCTTC.

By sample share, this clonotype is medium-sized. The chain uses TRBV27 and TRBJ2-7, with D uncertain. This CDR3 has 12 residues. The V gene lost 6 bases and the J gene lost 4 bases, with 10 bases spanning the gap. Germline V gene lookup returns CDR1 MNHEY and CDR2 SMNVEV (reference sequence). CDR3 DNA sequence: TGTGCCAGCAGCCATACCCCGTACGAGCAGTACTTC. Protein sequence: CASSHTPYEQYF.